This T cell receptor beta chain comes out of a study of blood T cell repertoires in COVID-19. Whole-study context: Acute-phase and convalescent COVID-19 samples originated in the United States, Italy and Spain.

The method was immunoSEQ multiplex PCR; TCRdb's version includes in-frame clones alone and lacks a portion of them. Among about 100,000 clones, under 90% were seen once, and the ten largest hold roughly 1.5%. Between the trimmed V and J ends, which lost 2 bases and 0 bases, there was a span of 5 bases. This CDR3 has 15 residues. Per germline, CDR1 MNHEY and CDR2 SVGEGT. The V call is TRBV6-2 or TRBV6-3, the J call TRBJ2-6; D call uncertain. This receptor was identified in a human donor with active COVID-19. The donor label of this sample is uncertain. The sequencing sample was made of peripheral blood. CDR3 in amino acids: CASSYIHSGANVLTF. The CDR3 DNA reads as TGTGCCAGCAGTTACATACACTCTGGGGCCAACGTCCTGACTTTC.